Here is one TCR beta chain with its context. Profiled with immunoSEQ multiplex PCR; TCRdb holds only in-frame clones, not every one. The sample includes 150,000 to 200,000 clones, around three quarters of them seen just once. This record comes from a study of blood T cell repertoires in COVID-19. This CDR3 has 14 residues. V lost 4 bases to trimming and J lost 1 base, with 11 bases between them. Germline assignment: CDR1 SGDLS and CDR2 YYNGEE. This chain links TRBV9 with TRBJ1-1, with D maybe TRBD1 (5 bases). Material for sequencing was peripheral blood. The sequence derives from a man aged 55 to 69 with active or convalescent COVID-19. CDR3 bases: TGTGCCAGCAGCAAAATGACAGAGAACACTGAAGCTTTCTTT. Its translation: CASSKMTENTEAFF.